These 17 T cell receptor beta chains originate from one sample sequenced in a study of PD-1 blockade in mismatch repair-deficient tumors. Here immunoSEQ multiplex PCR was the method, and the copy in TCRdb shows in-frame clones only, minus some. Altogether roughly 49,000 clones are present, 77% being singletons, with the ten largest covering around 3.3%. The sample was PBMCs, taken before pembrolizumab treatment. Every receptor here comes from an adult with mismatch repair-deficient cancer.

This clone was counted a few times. DNA for the CDR3: TGTGCCAGCAGCGGGGCACTAGAAAGTTGGAACACCGGGGAGCTGTTTTTT. Translation: CASSGALESWNTGELFF. V and J are TRBV5-4 and TRBJ2-2; D might be TRBD1 or TRBD2, each matching 5 bases. This CDR3 has 17 amino acids. Trimming stripped 4 bases from V and 1 base from J, with 17 bases between. CDR1 is SGHNT, CDR2 YYREEE, per germline (reference sequence).

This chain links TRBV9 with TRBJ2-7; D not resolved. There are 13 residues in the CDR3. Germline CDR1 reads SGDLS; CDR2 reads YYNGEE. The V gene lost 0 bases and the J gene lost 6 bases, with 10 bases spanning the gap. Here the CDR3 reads CASSVDGSSEQYF. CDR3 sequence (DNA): TGTGCCAGCAGCGTAGATGGCTCTAGCGAGCAGTACTTC.

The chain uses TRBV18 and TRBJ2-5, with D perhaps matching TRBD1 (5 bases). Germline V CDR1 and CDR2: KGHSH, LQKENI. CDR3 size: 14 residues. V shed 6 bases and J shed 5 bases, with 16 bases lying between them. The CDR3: CASSHQSGKETQYF. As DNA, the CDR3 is TGTGCCAGCTCCCACCAGTCAGGGAAGGAGACCCAGTACTTC.

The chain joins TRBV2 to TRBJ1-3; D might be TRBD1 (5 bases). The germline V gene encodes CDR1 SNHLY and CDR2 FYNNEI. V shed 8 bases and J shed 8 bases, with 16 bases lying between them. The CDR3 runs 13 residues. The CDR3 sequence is CASGRQGGDTIYF. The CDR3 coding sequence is TGTGCCAGCGGTCGGCAGGGTGGGGACACCATATATTTT.

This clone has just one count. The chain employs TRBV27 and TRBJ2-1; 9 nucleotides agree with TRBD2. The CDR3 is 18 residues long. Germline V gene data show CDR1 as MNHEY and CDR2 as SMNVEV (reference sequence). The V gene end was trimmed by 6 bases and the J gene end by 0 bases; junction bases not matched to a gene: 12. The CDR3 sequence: CASRRLTGLASSYNEQFF. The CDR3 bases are TGTGCCAGCAGACGTCTCACCGGACTAGCGAGCTCCTACAATGAGCAGTTCTTC.

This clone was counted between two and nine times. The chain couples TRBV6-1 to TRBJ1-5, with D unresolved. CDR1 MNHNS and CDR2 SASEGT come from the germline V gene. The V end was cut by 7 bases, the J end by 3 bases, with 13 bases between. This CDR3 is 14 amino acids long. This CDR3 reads CASNPRQPNQPQHF. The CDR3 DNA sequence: TGTGCCAGCAACCCACGGCAGCCCAATCAGCCCCAGCATTTT.

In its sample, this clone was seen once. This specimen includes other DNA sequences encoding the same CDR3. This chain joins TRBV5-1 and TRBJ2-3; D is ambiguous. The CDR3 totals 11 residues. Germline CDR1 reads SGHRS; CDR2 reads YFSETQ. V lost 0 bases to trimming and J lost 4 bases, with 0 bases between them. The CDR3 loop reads CASSLADTQYF. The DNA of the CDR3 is TGCGCCAGCAGCTTGGCAGATACGCAGTATTTT.

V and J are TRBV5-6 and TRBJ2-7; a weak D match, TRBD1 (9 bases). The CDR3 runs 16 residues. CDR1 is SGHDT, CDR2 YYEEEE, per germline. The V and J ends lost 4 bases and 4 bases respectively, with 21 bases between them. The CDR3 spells CASSPSGGTGFYEQYF. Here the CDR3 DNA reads TGTGCCAGCAGCCCCTCGGGAGGGACAGGGTTTTACGAGCAGTACTTC.

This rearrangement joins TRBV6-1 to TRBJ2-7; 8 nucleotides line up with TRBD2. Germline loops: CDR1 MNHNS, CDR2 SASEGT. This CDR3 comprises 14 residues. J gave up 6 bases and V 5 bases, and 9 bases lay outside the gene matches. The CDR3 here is CASSPGLGVSEQYF. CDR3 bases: TGTGCCAGCAGTCCGGGACTAGGAGTTTCCGAGCAGTACTTC.

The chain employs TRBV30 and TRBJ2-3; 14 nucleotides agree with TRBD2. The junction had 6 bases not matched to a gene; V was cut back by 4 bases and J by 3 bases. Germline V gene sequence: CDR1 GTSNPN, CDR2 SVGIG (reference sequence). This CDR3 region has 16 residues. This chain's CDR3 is CAWTLGLAGETDTQYF. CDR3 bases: TGTGCCTGGACCCTGGGACTAGCGGGAGAGACAGATACGCAGTATTTT.

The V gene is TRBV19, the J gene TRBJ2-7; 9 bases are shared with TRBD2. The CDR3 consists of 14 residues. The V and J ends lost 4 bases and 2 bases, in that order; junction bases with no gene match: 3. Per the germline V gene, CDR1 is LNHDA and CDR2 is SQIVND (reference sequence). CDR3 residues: CASSRGGRAYEQYF. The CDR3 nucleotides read TGTGCCAGTAGTAGGGGCGGGAGGGCCTACGAGCAGTACTTC. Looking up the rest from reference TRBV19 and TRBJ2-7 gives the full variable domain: DGGITQSPKYLFRKEGQNVTLSCEQNLNHDAMYWYRQDPGQGLRLIYYSQIVNDFQKGDIAEGYSVSREKKESFPLTVTSAQKNPTAFYLCASSRGGRAYEQYFGPGTRLTVT.

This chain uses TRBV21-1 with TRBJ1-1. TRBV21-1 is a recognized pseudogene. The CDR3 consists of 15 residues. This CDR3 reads CASSKRGQRGTEAFF. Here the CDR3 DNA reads TGTGCCAGCAGCAAAAGGGGCCAACGAGGGACTGAAGCTTTCTTT.

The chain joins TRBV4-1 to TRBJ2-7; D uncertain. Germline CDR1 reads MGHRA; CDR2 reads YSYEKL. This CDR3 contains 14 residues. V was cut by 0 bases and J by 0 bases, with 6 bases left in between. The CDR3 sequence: CASSQDPNSYEQYF. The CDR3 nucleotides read TGCGCCAGCAGCCAAGACCCTAACTCCTACGAGCAGTACTTC.

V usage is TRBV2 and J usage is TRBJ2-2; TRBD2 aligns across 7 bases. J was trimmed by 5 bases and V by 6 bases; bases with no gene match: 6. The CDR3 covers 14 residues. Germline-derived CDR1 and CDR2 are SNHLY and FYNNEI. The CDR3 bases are TGTGCCAGCAGCGCGGGAGTTGGAACCGGGGAGCTGTTTTTT. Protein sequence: CASSAGVGTGELFF.

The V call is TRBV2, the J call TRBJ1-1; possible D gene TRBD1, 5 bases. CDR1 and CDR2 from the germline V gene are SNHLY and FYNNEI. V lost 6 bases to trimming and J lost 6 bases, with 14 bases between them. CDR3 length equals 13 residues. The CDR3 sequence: CASRGHPGAEAFF. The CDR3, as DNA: TGTGCCAGCAGAGGACACCCTGGCGCTGAAGCTTTCTTT. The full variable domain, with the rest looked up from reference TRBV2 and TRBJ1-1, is EPEVTQTPSHQVTQMGQEVILRCVPISNHLYFYWYRQILGQKVEFLVSFYNNEISEKSEIFDDQFSVERPDGSNFTLKIRSTKLEDSAMYFCASRGHPGAEAFFGQGTRLTVV.

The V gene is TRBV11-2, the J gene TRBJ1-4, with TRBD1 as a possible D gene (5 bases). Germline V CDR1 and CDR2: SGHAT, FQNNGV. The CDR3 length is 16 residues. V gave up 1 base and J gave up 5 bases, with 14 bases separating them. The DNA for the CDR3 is TGTGCCAGCAGCTTAGTATCCGGGACGAAGAATGAAAAACTGTTTTTT. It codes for CASSLVSGTKNEKLFF.

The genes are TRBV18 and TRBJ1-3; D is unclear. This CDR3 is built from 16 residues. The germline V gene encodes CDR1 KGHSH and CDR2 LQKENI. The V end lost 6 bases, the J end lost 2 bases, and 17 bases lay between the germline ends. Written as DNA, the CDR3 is TGTGCCAGCTCCCCGGGCAGGAGGACGACTGGAAACACCATATATTTT. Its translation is CASSPGRRTTGNTIYF.